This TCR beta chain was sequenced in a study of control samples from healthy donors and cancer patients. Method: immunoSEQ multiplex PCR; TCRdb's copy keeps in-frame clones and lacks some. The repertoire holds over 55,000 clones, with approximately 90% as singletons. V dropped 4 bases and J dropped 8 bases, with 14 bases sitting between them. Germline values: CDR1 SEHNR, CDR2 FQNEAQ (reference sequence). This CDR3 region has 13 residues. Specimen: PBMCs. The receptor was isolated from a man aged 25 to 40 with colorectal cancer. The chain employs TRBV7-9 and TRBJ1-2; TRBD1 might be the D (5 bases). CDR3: CASSSDMGRGYTF. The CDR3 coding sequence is TGTGCCAGCAGCTCCGACATGGGACGAGGCTACACCTTC. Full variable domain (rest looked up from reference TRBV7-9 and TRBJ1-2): DTGVSQNPRHKITKRGQNVTFRCDPISEHNRLYWYRQTLGQGPEFLTYFQNEAQLEKSRLLSDRFSAERPKGSFSTLEIQRTEQGDSAMYLCASSSDMGRGYTFGSGTRLTVV.